This TCR beta chain was observed in a study of T cell changes during pregnancy in multiple sclerosis. Germline CDR1 is SSHAT and CDR2 is FNYEAQ (reference sequence). The CDR3 totals 12 residues. The table came from immunoSEQ multiplex PCR; TCRdb's copy has only in-frame clones and leaves some out. The sample shows just under 65,000 clones, around 92% of them seen only once. This clone was seen more than once but under ten times. The junction and the germline gene differ at one end; a read error may be behind it. The TCR sequence derives from a female donor in good health, enrolled as a control in a pregnancy study. The V call is TRBV7-7, the J call TRBJ1-5; TRBD1 is a possible D gene (6 bases). Material: peripheral blood, obtained in the third trimester of pregnancy. The CDR3 reads CASSLGGEPQHF. The CDR3 DNA follows: TGTGCTAGCAGCTTAGGGGGGGAGCCCCAGCATTTT.